This entry describes one T cell receptor (beta chain). Assay: immunoSEQ multiplex PCR; the TCRdb copy retains only in-frame clones and omits some. In the table there are roughly 66,000 clones, roughly 92% of which are singletons. These data come from a study of Tregs in tolerant kidney transplant recipients. V dropped 10 bases and J dropped 1 base, with 19 bases sitting between them. Per the germline V gene, CDR1 is MNHEY and CDR2 is SVGAGI. The CDR3 length is 15 residues. This clonotype originated in a human donor who received a combined kidney and bone marrow transplant. The sequenced sample was CD8+ T cells from blood, obtained before the transplant. The V call is TRBV6-5, the J call TRBJ1-1; D is perhaps TRBD1 (5 bases). The CDR3 loop reads CAITVFRGPNTEAFF. The CDR3 DNA reads as TGTGCCATCACCGTATTTAGGGGCCCGAACACTGAAGCTTTCTTT.